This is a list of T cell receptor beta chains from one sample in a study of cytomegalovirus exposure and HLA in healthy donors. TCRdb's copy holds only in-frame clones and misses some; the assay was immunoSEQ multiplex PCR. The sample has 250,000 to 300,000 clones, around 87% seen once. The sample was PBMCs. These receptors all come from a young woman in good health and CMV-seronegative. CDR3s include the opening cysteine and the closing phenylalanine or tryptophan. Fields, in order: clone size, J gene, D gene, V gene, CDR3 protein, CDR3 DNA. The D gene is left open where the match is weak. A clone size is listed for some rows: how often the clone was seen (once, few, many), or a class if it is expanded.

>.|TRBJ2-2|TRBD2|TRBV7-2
CASSPSGRGNTGELFF
TGTGCCAGCAGCCCTAGCGGGCGGGGGAACACCGGGGAGCTGTTTTTT
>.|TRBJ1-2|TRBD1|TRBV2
CASSMGQGFNYGYTF
TGTGCCAGCAGTATGGGACAGGGGTTCAACTATGGCTACACCTTC
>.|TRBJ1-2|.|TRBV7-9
CAGSWRNYGYTF
TGTGCCGGTTCGTGGCGGAACTATGGCTACACCTTC
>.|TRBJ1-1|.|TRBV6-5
CASSYSRLLNTEAFF
TGTGCCAGCAGTTACTCGAGATTGTTGAACACTGAAGCTTTCTTT
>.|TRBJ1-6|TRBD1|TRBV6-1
CASSGGQPSSYNSPLHF
TGTGCCAGCAGTGGGGGACAGCCGAGCTCCTATAATTCACCCCTCCACTTT
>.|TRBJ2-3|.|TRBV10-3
CAISESAADTQYF
TGTGCCATCAGTGAGTCGGCGGCGGATACGCAGTATTTT
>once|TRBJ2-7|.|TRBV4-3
CASSRRDFYEQYF
TGCGCCAGCAGCCGCAGGGATTTCTACGAGCAGTACTTC
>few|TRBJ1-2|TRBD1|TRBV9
CASSAWDSPNYGYTF
TGTGCCAGCAGCGCTTGGGACAGCCCTAACTATGGCTACACCTTC
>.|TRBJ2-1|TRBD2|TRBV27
CATGLAGIGNEQFF
TGTGCCACAGGACTAGCGGGGATTGGCAATGAGCAGTTCTTC
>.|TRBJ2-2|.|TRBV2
CASSVDRLGELFF
TGTGCCAGCAGTGTCGACAGACTCGGGGAGCTGTTTTTT
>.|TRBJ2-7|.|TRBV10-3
CAISDRQQGGYEQYF
TGTGCCATCAGTGATAGGCAACAGGGGGGGTACGAGCAGTACTTC
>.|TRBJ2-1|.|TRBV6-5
CASSYLSTAFYNEQFF
TGTGCCAGCAGTTACCTGAGTACAGCATTCTACAATGAGCAGTTCTTC
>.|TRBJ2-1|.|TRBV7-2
CASSLDWRGHNEQFF
TGTGCCAGCAGCTTAGATTGGAGGGGGCATAATGAGCAGTTCTTC
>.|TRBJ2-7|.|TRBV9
CASSVSTGAYEQYF
TGTGCCAGCAGCGTAAGTACAGGCGCCTACGAGCAGTACTTC
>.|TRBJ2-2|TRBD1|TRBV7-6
CASSLDRANANTGELFF
TGTGCCAGCAGCCTCGACAGGGCCAACGCGAACACCGGGGAGCTGTTTTTT
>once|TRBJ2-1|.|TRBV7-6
CASSPSTRSAYNEQFF
TGTGCCAGCAGCCCATCGACCCGCAGCGCCTACAATGAGCAGTTCTTC
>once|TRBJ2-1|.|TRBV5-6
CASSLPGHNEQFF
TGTGCCAGCAGCTTGCCAGGGCACAATGAGCAGTTCTTC
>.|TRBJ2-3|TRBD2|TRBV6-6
CASSYPGGGDTQYF
TGTGCCAGCAGTTACCCGGGAGGCGGGGATACGCAGTATTTT
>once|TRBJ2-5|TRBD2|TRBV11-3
CASSRGYSGGNQETQYF
TGTGCCAGCAGCCGGGGTTACAGCGGGGGGAACCAAGAGACCCAGTACTTC
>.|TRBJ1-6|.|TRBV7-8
CASSLGSTNSPLHF
TGTGCCAGCAGCTTAGGTAGTACTAATTCACCCCTCCACTTT
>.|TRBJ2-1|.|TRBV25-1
CASSVQGTFNEQFF
TGTGCCAGCAGTGTGCAGGGGACCTTCAATGAGCAGTTCTTC
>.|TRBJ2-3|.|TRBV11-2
CASSPVRDTQYF
TGTGCCAGCAGCCCCGTCCGGGATACGCAGTATTTT
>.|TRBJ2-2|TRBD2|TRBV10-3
CAISNHPSGGGLNGELFF
TGTGCCATCAGTAATCACCCCTCGGGGGGGGGCCTTAACGGGGAGCTGTTTTTT
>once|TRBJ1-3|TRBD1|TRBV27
CASSRDRDSGNTIYF
TGTGCCAGCAGTCGGGACAGGGACTCTGGAAACACCATATATTTT
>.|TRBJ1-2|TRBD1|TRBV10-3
CAISPAGPGGYGYTF
TGTGCCATCAGTCCCGCGGGGCCAGGGGGTTATGGCTACACCTTC
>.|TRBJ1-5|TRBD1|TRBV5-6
CASSLWDRGLNQPQHF
TGTGCCAGCAGCTTGTGGGACAGGGGGCTTAATCAGCCCCAGCATTTT
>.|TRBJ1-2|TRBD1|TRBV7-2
CASSQVTGGRGYGYTF
TGTGCCAGCAGCCAAGTAACAGGGGGCAGGGGCTATGGCTACACCTTC
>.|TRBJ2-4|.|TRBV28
CASSLGGTAKNIQYF
TGTGCCAGCAGTTTGGGCGGGACAGCCAAAAACATTCAGTACTTC
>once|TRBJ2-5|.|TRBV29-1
CSVNRYQETQYF
TGCAGCGTCAACCGGTACCAAGAGACCCAGTACTTC
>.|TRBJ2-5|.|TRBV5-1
CASSSSGHPNQETQYF
TGCGCCAGCAGCTCGAGTGGGCATCCTAACCAGGAGACCCAGTACTTC
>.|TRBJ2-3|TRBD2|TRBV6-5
CASSFGAGGGDTQYF
TGTGCCAGCAGTTTCGGGGCGGGAGGGGGAGATACGCAGTATTTT
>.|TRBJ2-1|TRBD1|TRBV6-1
CASSPRQGSYNEQFF
TGTGCCAGCAGCCCAAGACAGGGTTCCTACAATGAGCAGTTCTTC
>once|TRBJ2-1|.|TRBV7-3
CASSPTGDAYNEQFF
TGTGCCAGCAGCCCGACGGGGGACGCATACAATGAGCAGTTCTTC
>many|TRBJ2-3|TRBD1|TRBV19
CASSGGTGVGTDTQYF
TGTGCCAGTAGTGGAGGGACAGGGGTGGGCACAGATACGCAGTATTTT
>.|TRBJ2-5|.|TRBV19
CASSTYSSGETQYF
TGTGCCAGTAGTACTTACAGCTCTGGGGAGACCCAGTACTTC